These T cell receptor beta chains were read from a single sample in a study of blood T cell repertoires in COVID-19. Using immunoSEQ multiplex PCR, the repertoire was profiled, and TCRdb retains in-frame clones only, with some absent. The repertoire consists of 200,000 to 250,000 clones, with roughly 82% occurring once and the leading ten covering under 5.5%. The sequencing sample was made of peripheral blood. The source is a woman aged 80 or over with active or convalescent COVID-19. The CDR3 runs from the conserved cysteine through the conserved F or W. The order of the fields is clone size, CDR3 length, V gene, J gene, D gene, CDR3 protein, CDR3 DNA. A D gene is named only where the DNA matches it firmly. The size entry is marked missing in some rows and otherwise reads once, few, many or a size class.

.	14	TRBV19	TRBJ2-7	.	CATLGGVLSYEQYF	TGTGCCACCCTAGGAGGGGTCCTTTCCTACGAGCAGTACTTC
once	14	TRBV28	TRBJ2-4	TRBD2	CASSRAGVKNIQYF	TGTGCCAGCAGTCGAGCGGGAGTCAAAAACATTCAGTACTTC
once	15	TRBV28	TRBJ1-2	.	CASSFGHIGSYGYTF	TGTGCCAGCAGTTTTGGGCACATAGGATCTTATGGCTACACCTTC
.	14	TRBV2	TRBJ1-4	.	CASQGTTSNEKLFF	TGTGCCAGCCAGGGCACAACTTCTAATGAAAAACTGTTTTTT
.	13	TRBV12-3/TRBV12-4	TRBJ1-2	TRBD1	CASSSGGDRVYTF	TGTGCCAGCAGTTCAGGGGGGGACAGGGTCTACACCTTC
.	16	TRBV10-3	TRBJ2-4	.	CAISAGTHLAKNIQYF	TGTGCCATCAGTGCCGGGACACATCTAGCCAAAAACATTCAGTACTTC
.	16	TRBV7-6	TRBJ2-3	.	CASSLVGGSSTDTQYF	TGTGCCAGCAGCTTAGTGGGCGGGTCTAGCACAGATACGCAGTATTTT
.	15	TRBV6-5	TRBJ1-5	TRBD1	CASSRGDRVGQPQHF	TGTGCCAGCTCCAGGGGGGACAGGGTAGGGCAGCCCCAGCATTTT
once	12	TRBV19	TRBJ1-2	.	CASSIADTRYTF	TGTGCCAGTAGTATAGCGGACACCCGCTACACCTTC
once	11	TRBV4-2	TRBJ1-1	.	CASSQAQVAFF	TGTGCCAGCAGCCAAGCTCAGGTCGCTTTCTTT
once	15	TRBV6-6	TRBJ2-1	.	CASSLQGGPYNEQFF	TGTGCCAGCAGCCTCCAGGGGGGCCCCTACAATGAGCAGTTCTTC
.	13	TRBV28	TRBJ2-1	.	CASRGGQYNEQFF	TGTGCCAGCAGAGGAGGTCAGTACAATGAGCAGTTCTTC
.	14	TRBV5-1	TRBJ2-3	.	CASSDKGGVGTQYF	TGCGCCAGCAGCGATAAAGGGGGGGTCGGTACGCAGTATTTT
few	15	TRBV2	TRBJ1-5	.	CASKTQGSVNQPQHF	TGTGCCAGCAAGACTCAGGGGTCGGTCAATCAGCCCCAGCATTTT
.	11	TRBV20-1	TRBJ2-1	.	CSARGLTEQFF	TGCAGTGCCCGCGGACTGACAGAGCAGTTCTTC
.	16	TRBV24-1	TRBJ2-3	.	CATSSTGYPSTDTQYF	TGTGCCACCAGCTCGACTGGATATCCTAGCACAGATACGCAGTATTTT
.	15	TRBV19	TRBJ1-5	TRBD1	CASSATGGGNQPQHF	TGTGCCAGTAGTGCTACAGGGGGCGGCAATCAGCCCCAGCATTTT
.	13	TRBV28	TRBJ1-3	.	CATIPGTGNTIYF	TGTGCCACCATTCCCGGGACAGGAAACACCATATATTTT
once	13	TRBV12-3/TRBV12-4	TRBJ1-1	.	CAVPTRQGTEAFF	TGTGCCGTCCCAACCAGGCAGGGTACTGAAGCTTTCTTT
few	12	TRBV29-1	TRBJ1-2	TRBD1	CSAGGGVDGYTF	TGCAGCGCAGGGGGCGGGGTGGATGGCTACACCTTC
.	12	TRBV27	TRBJ2-1	.	CASSTPPGEQFF	TGTGCCAGCAGTACCCCGCCGGGTGAGCAGTTCTTC
.	15	TRBV28	TRBJ1-6	.	CASSFSGRGNSPLHF	TGTGCCAGCAGTTTTTCCGGCAGGGGTAATTCACCCCTCCACTTT
.	15	TRBV4-2	TRBJ2-7	TRBD2	CASSQEPSGNGEQYF	TGTGCCAGCAGCCAAGAACCTAGCGGGAACGGAGAGCAGTACTTC
.	18	TRBV28	TRBJ1-5	.	CASSSPFGGGSSNQPQHF	TGTGCCAGCAGTTCACCCTTCGGGGGGGGATCTAGCAATCAGCCCCAGCATTTT